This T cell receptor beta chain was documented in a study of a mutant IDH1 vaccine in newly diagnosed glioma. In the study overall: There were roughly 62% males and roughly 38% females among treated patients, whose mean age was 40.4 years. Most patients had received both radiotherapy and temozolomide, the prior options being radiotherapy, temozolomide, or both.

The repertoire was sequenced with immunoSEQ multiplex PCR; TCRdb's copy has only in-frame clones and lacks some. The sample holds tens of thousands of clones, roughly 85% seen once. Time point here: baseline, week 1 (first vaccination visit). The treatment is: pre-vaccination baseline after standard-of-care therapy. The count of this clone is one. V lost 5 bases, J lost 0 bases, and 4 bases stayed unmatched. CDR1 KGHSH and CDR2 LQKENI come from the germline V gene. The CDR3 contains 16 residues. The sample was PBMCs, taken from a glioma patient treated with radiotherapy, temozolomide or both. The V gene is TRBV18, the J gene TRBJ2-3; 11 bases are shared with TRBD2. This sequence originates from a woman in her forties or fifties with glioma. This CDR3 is CASSVSSGGSTDTQYF. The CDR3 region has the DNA TGTGCCAGCTCAGTCTCTAGCGGGGGGAGCACAGATACGCAGTATTTT. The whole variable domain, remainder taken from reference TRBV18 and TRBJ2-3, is NAGVMQNPRHLVRRRGQEARLRCSPMKGHSHVYWYRQLPEEGLKFMVYLQKENIIDESGMPKERFSAEFPKEGPSILRIQQVVRGDSAAYFCASSVSSGGSTDTQYFGPGTRLTVL.